This section outlines one T cell receptor (beta chain) sequence together with its context. Its target is not known. Genomic DNA templated the TCR beta VDJ and CDR3 profiling. TCRdb recomputed calls from the reads with MiXCR, one row per CDR3 protein. The repertoire has about 220,000 distinct CDR3 sequences, approximately 45% of them found once; the top ten carry over 7.5%. This CDR3 has 17 amino acids. V shed 0 bases, J shed 7 bases, and the junction held 6 bases outside the gene matches. CDR1 and CDR2 (germline): SEHNR, FQNEAQ (reference sequence). The data were taken from a study of CD8+CD57+ T cells in acquired aplastic anemia. Study overall: DNA from sorted CD4+ and CD8+ cells averaged roughly 3.2 ug. Overall study results and limits: Twenty-nine CD8+ CDR3 sequences were shared between patients and controls. No significant difference in CD8+ Simpson's diversity was found between patients and controls.

All patients picked for sequencing had shown, by flow cytometry, an expansion of CD8+CD57+ cells. This TCR came from a human donor with aplastic anemia. The chain employs TRBV7-9 and TRBJ1-6, with 10 bases aligning to TRBD1. Specimen: sorted CD4+, CD8+, or CD8+CD57+ T cells (not recorded which) from PBMCs. This CDR3 is CASSLAWRGQGNSPLHF. The CDR3 nucleotides read TGTGCCAGCAGCTTAGCGTGGAGGGGACAGGGGAATTCACCCCTCCACTTT.